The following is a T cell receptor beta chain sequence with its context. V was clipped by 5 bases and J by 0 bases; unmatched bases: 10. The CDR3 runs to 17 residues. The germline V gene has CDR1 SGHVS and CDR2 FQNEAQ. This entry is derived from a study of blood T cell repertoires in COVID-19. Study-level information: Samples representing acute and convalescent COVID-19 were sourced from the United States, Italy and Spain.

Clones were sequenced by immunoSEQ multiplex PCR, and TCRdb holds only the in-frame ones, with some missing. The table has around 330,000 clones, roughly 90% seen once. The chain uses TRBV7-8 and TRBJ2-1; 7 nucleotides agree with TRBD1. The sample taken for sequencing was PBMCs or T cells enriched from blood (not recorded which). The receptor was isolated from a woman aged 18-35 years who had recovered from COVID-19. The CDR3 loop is CASSPTRQGSSYNEQFF. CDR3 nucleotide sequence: TGTGCCAGCAGCCCAACCCGACAGGGAAGCTCCTACAATGAGCAGTTCTTC.